What follows is one T cell receptor (beta chain) and its context. Seattle patient enrollment occurred during active infection, with longitudinal follow-up thereafter. The CDR3 contains 16 residues. Germline values: CDR1 MNHEY, CDR2 SVGAGI. V lost 4 bases and J 4 bases, leaving 17 bases between the germline ends. This sample was taken from a study of blood T cell repertoires in COVID-19. About the study: Sites across the United States, Italy and Spain contributed samples from acute and convalescent COVID-19. The cDNA or gDNA used as material had been derived from T cells, B-cell-depleted T cells, or PBMCs.

Authors' data handling: Researchers report that nucleated cell counts were estimated from reference gene primer amplification. The data were produced by immunoSEQ multiplex PCR, yet TCRdb's version contains in-frame clones alone and is incomplete. Clonal size and the V and J genes are those of that table, whereas D and trimming came from the DNA. The sample has 250,000 to 350,000 clones, approximately 84% seen once. The sequence was collected from a human donor with COVID-19, enrolled during active disease. The donor label of this sample is uncertain. This sequence joins TRBV6-5 and TRBJ2-1; TRBD1 might be the D (6 bases). Material: peripheral blood. CDR3 in amino acids: CASSWAIRDNYNEQFF. CDR3 DNA sequence: TGTGCCAGCAGTTGGGCGATCCGGGACAATTACAATGAGCAGTTCTTC.